This T cell receptor (beta chain) appears in the sequencing data of a study of technical replicates of blood from a few donors. Sequencing used immunoSEQ multiplex PCR; TCRdb keeps in-frame clones, though not all of them. This sample has fewer than 95,000 clones, with 94% found just once. In germline, CDR1 is MNHEY, CDR2 SMNVEV (reference sequence). The CDR3 is 16 residues long. V dropped 8 bases and J dropped 6; count of bases not matched to a gene: 13. The chain employs TRBV27 and TRBJ2-2; TRBD2 matches at 9 bases. The sample comprised T cells isolated from PBMCs. The origin of this receptor is a human donor in good health. The CDR3 loop is CASGTLSGRVAGELFF. Written as DNA, the CDR3 is TGTGCCAGCGGAACCCTTAGCGGGAGAGTGGCCGGGGAGCTGTTTTTT.